The 29 T cell receptor beta chains given below trace back to one sample, sequenced in a study of ipilimumab plus nivolumab after autologous stem cell transplantation. Assay used: immunoSEQ multiplex PCR; TCRdb lists only in-frame clones, some missing. The profile shows roughly 25,000 clones, 85% to 90% of them singletons. The sequenced sample was PBMCs, obtained in a trial of ipilimumab plus nivolumab as post-transplant consolidation. The receptors stem from a male donor with diffuse large B-cell lymphoma.

This chain links TRBV6-5 with TRBJ1-3; a possible D gene is TRBD1 (5 bases). This CDR3 is 16 amino acids long. The germline V gene encodes CDR1 MNHEY and CDR2 SVGAGI. Trimming stripped 2 bases from V and 5 bases from J, with 16 bases between. As DNA, the CDR3 is TGTGCCAGCAGTTACAAACCCACAGGAGTGAGAAACACCATATATTTT. Protein: CASSYKPTGVRNTIYF.

The chain couples TRBV29-1 to TRBJ2-5; 9 positions agree with TRBD1. V was clipped by 8 bases and J by 5 bases; unmatched bases: 12. The CDR3 is made up of 14 amino acids. Germline values: CDR1 SQVTM, CDR2 ANQGSEA. CDR3 in amino acids: CSWGYRGPGETQYF. The CDR3 coding sequence is TGCAGCTGGGGGTACAGGGGGCCGGGGGAGACCCAGTACTTC. Together with reference TRBV29-1 and TRBJ2-5, the CDR3 gives the full variable domain: SAVISQKPSRDICQRGTSLTIQCQVDSQVTMMFWYRQQPGQSLTLIATANQGSEATYESGFVIDKFPISRPNLTFSTLTVSNMSPEDSSIYLCSWGYRGPGETQYFGPGTRLLVL.

The gene calls are TRBV5-1 and TRBJ1-1; D remains ambiguous. Germline CDR1 and CDR2: SGHRS and YFSETQ. Trimming stripped 3 bases from V and 1 base from J, with 10 bases between. This CDR3 is 14 amino acids long. CDR3 nucleotides: TGCGCCAGCAGCTCAGGAACGTCGAACACTGAAGCTTTCTTT. This encodes CASSSGTSNTEAFF.

V usage is TRBV7-6 and J usage is TRBJ1-1; the D is unclear. The CDR3 is 13 amino acids. Germline-derived CDR1 and CDR2 are SGHVS and FNYEAQ. V was trimmed by 5 bases and J by 5 bases, leaving 12 bases between them. The CDR3: CASSRSDGTEAFF. DNA of the CDR3: TGTGCCAGCAGCCGTTCGGACGGAACTGAAGCTTTCTTT.

This clone was seen a single time. This chain's CDR3 is CASSLEGYEQFF. The CDR3 DNA is TGCGCCAGCAGCTTGGAAGGGTATGAGCAGTTCTTC. The chain recombines TRBV5-1 with TRBJ2-1; D not certain. Germline CDR1 and CDR2: SGHRS and YFSETQ. The CDR3 length is 12 residues. Trimming took 0 bases from V and 8 from J, leaving 6 bases between them.

The chain carries TRBV25-1 and TRBJ2-7; either TRBD1 or TRBD2 may supply D (5 bases each). Trimming removed 1 base at V and 0 bases at J, with 13 bases between. Germline V CDR1 and CDR2: MGHDK, SYGVNS. This CDR3 region has 16 residues. As DNA, the CDR3 is TGTGCCAGCAGTGAATTGTTGGCAGGGAGCTCCTACGAGCAGTACTTC. Translating it yields CASSELLAGSSYEQYF.

The chain couples TRBV27 to TRBJ2-3, with 8 bases aligning to TRBD1. The germline V gene has CDR1 MNHEY and CDR2 SMNVEV (reference sequence). The CDR3 extends over 14 amino acids. V dropped 7 bases and J dropped 4; count of bases not matched to a gene: 7. The DNA for the CDR3 is TGTGCCAGCAACCAGGGGGCGAGGGCAGATACGCAGTATTTT. It encodes CASNQGARADTQYF.

The sample holds one count of this clone. The V and J genes are TRBV7-2 and TRBJ2-7, with TRBD1 matching over 8 bases. V was clipped by 3 bases and J by 2 bases; unmatched bases: 6. The CDR3 spans 15 residues. CDR1 and CDR2 (germline): SGHTA, FQGNSA. The CDR3 bases are TGTGCCAGCAGCTTTACAGGGGGGAAACCCTACGAGCAGTACTTC. This sequence encodes CASSFTGGKPYEQYF.

The chain couples TRBV5-1 to TRBJ2-7; D is uncertain. The CDR3 runs 13 residues. V lost 0 bases and J 0 bases, leaving 4 bases between the germline ends. The germline V gene has CDR1 SGHRS and CDR2 YFSETQ. The CDR3 nucleotides read TGCGCCAGCAGCTTGGGACGCTCCTACGAGCAGTACTTC. Residues: CASSLGRSYEQYF.

This chain links TRBV6-5 with TRBJ2-2; D is possibly TRBD2 (5 bases). V lost 10 bases, J lost 7 bases, and 10 bases lay in between. The CDR3 length is 11 residues. Germline values: CDR1 MNHEY, CDR2 SVGAGI. Written as DNA, the CDR3 is TGTGCCACTCGGCGGGTCGGGGAGCTGTTTTTT. Amino acids: CATRRVGELFF.

V usage is TRBV5-1 and J usage is TRBJ1-5; TRBD1 agrees at 7 bases. This CDR3 contains 18 residues. The V gene end was trimmed by 3 bases and the J gene end by 0 bases; junction bases not matched to a gene: 12. CDR1 and CDR2 from the germline V gene are SGHRS and YFSETQ. The CDR3 nucleotides are TGCGCCAGCAGCTACCCACTGTCCGGGACAGCTAGCAATCAGCCCCAGCATTTT. It specifies CASSYPLSGTASNQPQHF. The complete variable domain, with remaining parts taken from reference TRBV5-1 and TRBJ1-5, reads KAGVTQTPRYLIKTRGQQVTLSCSPISGHRSVSWYQQTPGQGLQFLFEYFSETQRNKGNFPGRFSGRQFSNSRSEMNVSTLELGDSALYLCASSYPLSGTASNQPQHFGDGTRLSIL.

The chain employs TRBV19 and TRBJ2-4; 7 bases agree with TRBD2. From germline, CDR1 is LNHDA and CDR2 SQIVND (reference sequence). Trimming at V came to 11 bases and at J to 8 bases, leaving 12 bases not matched to a gene. The CDR3 sequence is 13 residues long. The chain's CDR3 is CAVSGTLADIQYF. In nucleotides, the CDR3 is TGTGCCGTAAGCGGGACTCTCGCTGACATTCAGTACTTC.

The genes are TRBV7-9 and TRBJ1-5; no clear D. From germline, CDR1 is SEHNR and CDR2 FQNEAQ (reference sequence). This CDR3 spans 13 amino acids. The germline V and J ends were trimmed by 5 bases and 6 bases, with 11 bases remaining between them. CDR3 sequence (DNA): TGTGCCAGCAGCCCCCCTGATGTTCAGCCCCAGCATTTT. Protein sequence: CASSPPDVQPQHF. Variable domain in full (rest from reference TRBV7-9 and TRBJ1-5): DTGVSQNPRHKITKRGQNVTFRCDPISEHNRLYWYRQTLGQGPEFLTYFQNEAQLEKSRLLSDRFSAERPKGSFSTLEIQRTEQGDSAMYLCASSPPDVQPQHFGDGTRLSIL.

V and J are TRBV6-1 and TRBJ1-2; 11 bases line up with TRBD1. Trimming at V came to 3 bases and at J to 7 bases, leaving 4 bases not matched to a gene. The germline V gene encodes CDR1 MNHNS and CDR2 SASEGT. This CDR3 region has 14 residues. The CDR3 nucleotides are TGTGCCAGCAGTGAGGACAGGGGGCTGGGTGGCTACACCTTC. Protein sequence: CASSEDRGLGGYTF.

V is TRBV4-1 and J is TRBJ2-5; 9 bases match TRBD2. CDR3 size: 14 residues. Germline values: CDR1 MGHRA, CDR2 YSYEKL. V was clipped by 5 bases and J by 4 bases; unmatched bases: 5. CDR3 coding DNA: TGCGCCAGCAGCGGTAGCGGGAGCCGAGAGACCCAGTACTTC. Amino acids: CASSGSGSRETQYF.

This sequence joins TRBV1 and TRBJ2-7; the table's D call of TRBD2 was not tested on the DNA. TRBV1 represents a pseudogene. This CDR3 spans 17 amino acids. CDR3 nucleotide sequence: TGCACCAGCAGCCAAGATCTTATTGAGCGGGGGGGTCCTCAGCAGTACTTC. Its translation is CTSSQDLIERGGPQQYF.

This chain joins TRBV19 and TRBJ1-5; D is possibly TRBD1 (6 bases). Germline V gene lookup returns CDR1 LNHDA and CDR2 SQIVND (reference sequence). V was shortened by 5 bases and J by 4 bases, with 12 bases between the two germline ends. The length of the CDR3 is 14 residues. CDR3 sequence reads: CASSFQQGNQPQHF. The DNA for the CDR3 is TGTGCCAGTAGTTTCCAACAGGGAAATCAGCCCCAGCATTTT. Variable domain in full (rest from reference TRBV19 and TRBJ1-5): DGGITQSPKYLFRKEGQNVTLSCEQNLNHDAMYWYRQDPGQGLRLIYYSQIVNDFQKGDIAEGYSVSREKKESFPLTVTSAQKNPTAFYLCASSFQQGNQPQHFGDGTRLSIL.

The chain joins TRBV11-2 to TRBJ1-4; no clear D. Trimming took 5 bases from V and 2 from J, leaving 12 bases between them. The CDR3 extends over 15 amino acids. Germline values: CDR1 SGHAT, CDR2 FQNNGV. The CDR3 spells CASSPSPGTNEKLFF. CDR3 coding DNA: TGTGCCAGCAGCCCCAGCCCAGGCACTAATGAAAAACTGTTTTTT.

V is TRBV11-1 and J is TRBJ2-2, with D perhaps being TRBD1 or TRBD2 (6 bases each). The germline V and J ends were trimmed by 3 bases and 0 bases, with 14 bases remaining between them. The CDR3 is 17 amino acids. Germline CDR1 and CDR2: SGHAT and FQDESV (reference sequence). The CDR3 here is CASSFRGGQPNTGELFF. In DNA, the CDR3 is TGTGCCAGCAGCTTTCGGGGAGGACAGCCGAACACCGGGGAGCTGTTTTTT.

A few counts support this clone. The chain is built from TRBV12-5 and TRBJ1-1; D is unclear. This CDR3 comprises 11 residues. Germline loops: CDR1 LGHNT, CDR2 FRNRAP. CDR3 sequence reads: CPESKTTEAFF. CDR3 DNA sequence: TGTCCCGAGTCCAAGACCACTGAAGCTTTCTTT.

The rearrangement uses TRBV5-4 and TRBJ2-5; 8 nucleotides align to TRBD1. The last part of the DNA fits TRBJ2-7 better; the J call may be wrong. The CDR3 contains 14 residues. Germline CDR1 is SGHNT and CDR2 is YYREEE (reference sequence). The CDR3 coding sequence is TGTGCCAGCAAACCAGGGGGCGCGTCATACGAGCAGTACTTC. Residues: CASKPGGASYEQYF.

The chain links TRBV6-5 to TRBJ2-7; 7 bases match TRBD2. Germline CDR1 MNHEY, CDR2 SVGAGI. J was trimmed by 0 bases and V by 4 bases; bases with no gene match: 6. CDR3 length: 15 amino acids. CDR3 amino acids: CASSSTSSSSYEQYF. The DNA of the CDR3 is TGTGCCAGCAGTTCGACTAGCTCAAGCTCCTACGAGCAGTACTTC.

The chain combines TRBV7-2 with TRBJ2-5; 9 bases fit TRBD1. CDR3 length: 14 amino acids. Germline CDR1 reads SGHTA; CDR2 reads FQGNSA. With V trimmed by 6 bases and J by 5 bases, 7 bases remained unmatched. The CDR3 sequence: CASRKGQGGETQYF. CDR3 DNA: TGTGCCAGCAGAAAGGGACAGGGAGGCGAGACCCAGTACTTC.

The rearrangement links TRBV7-3 to TRBJ2-5; D may be TRBD1 (5 bases). The V gene's germline CDR1 is SGHTA and CDR2 FQGTGA. This CDR3 is 13 amino acids long. V dropped 5 bases and J dropped 5 bases, with 12 bases sitting between them. The CDR3 region has the DNA TGTGCCAGCAGCCAGGACCCAGGGGAGACCCAGTACTTC. It encodes CASSQDPGETQYF.

The chain recombines TRBV20-1 with TRBJ1-1; TRBD1 might be the D (5 bases). The CDR3 contains 11 residues. Trimming shortened V by 4 bases and J by 7 bases, and 10 bases separated the two germline ends. CDR1 is DFQATT, CDR2 SNEGSKA, per germline (reference sequence). DNA of the CDR3: TGCAGTGCTAACCAGGGATTTGAAGCTTTCTTT. Its protein is CSANQGFEAFF.

This clone has a single count. The chain recombines TRBV5-1 with TRBJ2-2, with 11 bases that match TRBD2. This CDR3 comprises 17 residues. Trimming at V came to 4 bases and at J to 7 bases, leaving 12 bases not matched to a gene. Germline assignment: CDR1 SGHRS and CDR2 YFSETQ. CDR3 coding DNA: TGCGCCAGCAGCCACACGGGCCTAGCGGGGGGCGGCGGGGAGCTGTTTTTT. It translates to CASSHTGLAGGGGELFF.

V is TRBV6-1 and J is TRBJ2-7; D call uncertain. The CDR3 sequence is 14 residues long. V lost 1 base, J lost 0 bases, and 7 bases lay in between. Germline CDR1 MNHNS, CDR2 SASEGT. CDR3 sequence reads: CASSEEWSSYEQYF. The CDR3, as DNA: TGTGCCAGCAGTGAAGAATGGAGCTCCTACGAGCAGTACTTC.

This chain links TRBV2 with TRBJ2-5; 7 nucleotides match TRBD2. Unmatched junction bases numbered 11, after V lost 8 bases and J lost 5 bases. This CDR3 region has 14 residues. The germline CDR1 and CDR2 sequences are SNHLY and FYNNEI. DNA for the CDR3: TGTGCCAGCTGCCCGGGAGGACCTCGGGAGACCCAGTACTTC. Amino acids: CASCPGGPRETQYF.

The sample holds one count of this clone. The J gene is TRBJ2-1, the V gene TRBV13, with TRBD1 identical over 7 bases. CDR3 length equals 16 residues. Germline-derived CDR1 and CDR2 are PRHDT and FYEKMQ (reference sequence). The trim removed 5 bases at V and 3 bases at J, leaving 10 bases unmatched. The CDR3 sequence is CASSLSTGFNYNEQFF. In DNA form, the CDR3 reads TGTGCCAGCAGCCTCTCGACAGGGTTCAACTACAATGAGCAGTTCTTC.